This record looks at one TCR beta chain sequence and its context. The data derive from a study of blood T cell repertoires in COVID-19. Germline trimming cut 4 bases from V and 0 bases from J; bases unmatched to any gene: 3. Germline-derived CDR1 and CDR2 are SGDLS and YYNGEE. CDR3 size: 15 residues. This table comes from immunoSEQ multiplex PCR, and its TCRdb copy is limited to in-frame clones, with some not included. Of 290,000 or so clones listed, 75% to 95% are singletons. All enrollees were about 18 to 100 years old and from approximately 24 US areas. This chain links TRBV9 with TRBJ1-3; TRBD1 aligns across 8 bases. The sample taken for sequencing was PBMCs or T cells enriched from blood (not recorded which). The origin of this receptor is a woman aged 25 to 39 who had recovered from COVID-19. This chain's CDR3 is CASSYGQGSGNTIYF. CDR3 sequence (DNA): TGTGCCAGCAGCTATGGACAGGGCTCTGGAAACACCATATATTTT.